Listed below are T cell receptor beta chains from one sample, sequenced in a study of blood T cell repertoires in COVID-19. The repertoire was sequenced with immunoSEQ multiplex PCR; TCRdb's copy has only in-frame clones and lacks some. The sample lists about 150,000 clones, roughly 83% occurring once. The sample comprised peripheral blood. These TCRs come from a woman in her sixties with acute or convalescent COVID-19. The CDR3 runs from the conserved cysteine through the conserved F or W. The order of the fields is D gene, V gene, clone size, CDR3 length, J gene, CDR3 protein, CDR3 DNA. The D gene is left open where the match is weak. The listing skips clone size in some rows; elsewhere it reads once, few, many or a size class.

.,TRBV3-1/TRBV3-2,.,12,TRBJ1-2,CASSANEVGYTF,TGTGCCAGCAGCGCCAACGAGGTTGGCTACACCTTC
.,TRBV30,.,17,TRBJ1-6,CAWSLQGLLSYNSPLHF,TGTGCCTGGAGCTTACAGGGATTGTTGTCCTATAATTCACCCCTCCACTTT
TRBD1,TRBV30,.,15,TRBJ1-5,CAWSSPTGQNQPQHF,TGTGCCTGGAGTTCCCCGACAGGGCAAAATCAGCCCCAGCATTTT
.,TRBV7-9,few,12,TRBJ1-1,CASSQGHTEAFF,TGTGCCAGCAGCCAGGGCCATACTGAAGCTTTCTTT
TRBD1,TRBV19,.,14,TRBJ2-7,CASSRDSSSYEQYF,TGTGCCAGTAGTCGGGACAGCAGCTCCTACGAGCAGTACTTC
.,TRBV18,.,14,TRBJ2-7,CASSPRQDTYEQYF,TGTGCCAGCTCACCAAGGCAGGACACCTACGAGCAGTACTTC
.,TRBV2,.,11,TRBJ1-6,CASSNNSPLHF,TGTGCCAGCTCTAATAATTCACCCCTCCACTTT
.,TRBV6-1,.,15,TRBJ2-2,CASSDLAPNTGELFF,TGTGCCAGCAGTGATCTAGCGCCGAACACCGGGGAGCTGTTTTTT
.,TRBV16,.,12,TRBJ1-5,CASSQTDQPQHF,TGTGCCAGCAGCCAAACTGATCAGCCCCAGCATTTT
.,TRBV9,.,16,TRBJ1-2,CASSVAMQGNYYGYTF,TGTGCCAGCAGCGTAGCTATGCAGGGAAATTACTATGGCTACACCTTC
TRBD1,TRBV6-4,once,16,TRBJ2-3,CASSDSSTGAADTQYF,TGTGCCAGCAGTGACTCTTCGACAGGGGCAGCAGATACGCAGTATTTT
.,TRBV27,.,13,TRBJ1-6,CASTLSYNSPLHF,TGTGCCAGCACCCTCTCCTATAATTCACCCCTCCACTTT
TRBD1,TRBV4-2,.,15,TRBJ1-5,CASSQGTGDGQPQHF,TGTGCCAGCAGCCAAGGTACAGGGGATGGTCAGCCCCAGCATTTT
TRBD1,TRBV9,few,13,TRBJ1-3,CASSVTGGHTIYF,TGTGCCAGCAGCGTGACAGGGGGCCACACCATATATTTT
.,TRBV4-1,.,14,TRBJ1-2,CASSQDNSLYGYTF,TGCGCCAGCAGCCAAGACAACAGCCTCTATGGCTACACCTTC
.,TRBV11-2,.,13,TRBJ2-2,CASSFPNTGELFF,TGTGCCAGCAGCTTTCCAAACACCGGGGAGCTGTTTTTT
.,TRBV6-5,few,13,TRBJ1-5,CASRGGSNQPQHF,TGTGCCAGCCGGGGGGGTAGCAATCAGCCCCAGCATTTT
TRBD2,TRBV30,.,16,TRBJ2-3,CACTIAGGSRRDTQYF,TGTGCCTGCACAATAGCGGGGGGCTCAAGACGGGATACGCAGTATTTT
.,TRBV18,.,16,TRBJ2-5,CASSPIPGGTQETQYF,TGTGCCAGCTCACCCATCCCCGGGGGAACCCAAGAGACCCAGTACTTC
.,TRBV3-1/TRBV3-2,.,14,TRBJ1-5,CASSQSGSNQPQHF,TGTGCCAGCAGCCAGAGTGGTAGCAATCAGCCCCAGCATTTT
.,TRBV5-6,.,16,TRBJ2-2,CASSLAQTALPGELFF,TGTGCCAGCAGCTTGGCCCAGACAGCCCTACCCGGGGAGCTGTTTTTT
.,TRBV7-2,.,12,TRBJ1-5,CASSSGNQPQHF,TGTGCCAGCAGCTCAGGCAATCAGCCCCAGCATTTT
TRBD1,TRBV5-1,.,17,TRBJ2-1,CASSLTGGRSGNNEQFF,TGCGCCAGCAGCTTGACAGGGGGCAGATCGGGGAACAATGAGCAGTTCTTC
.,TRBV10-3,.,14,TRBJ1-4,CAIRGAATNEKLFF,TGTGCCATCAGAGGGGCTGCAACTAATGAAAAACTGTTTTTT
.,TRBV11-2,.,13,TRBJ1-2,CASSPRGGDGYTF,TGTGCCAGCAGCCCTAGGGGTGGGGATGGCTACACCTTC
.,TRBV29-1,once,11,TRBJ1-2,CSVALSYGYTF,TGCAGCGTTGCTCTTTCCTATGGCTACACCTTC
TRBD2,TRBV10-1,.,18,TRBJ2-1,CASSDSPGTSAFYNEQFF,TGCGCCAGCAGTGACTCCCCCGGGACTAGCGCCTTCTACAATGAGCAGTTCTTC
.,TRBV4-2,.,17,TRBJ1-2,CASSLPPGEGPNYGYTF,TGTGCCAGCAGCCTCCCGCCGGGGGAGGGTCCTAACTATGGCTACACCTTC
.,TRBV3-1/TRBV3-2,.,16,TRBJ2-2,CASSLWTTAATGELFF,TGTGCCAGCAGCCTCTGGACAACCGCAGCCACCGGGGAGCTGTTTTTT
TRBD1,TRBV14,.,15,TRBJ1-2,CASSQGDSLNYGYTF,TGTGCCAGCAGCCAAGGGGACAGCCTTAACTATGGCTACACCTTC
.,TRBV3-1/TRBV3-2,once,14,TRBJ2-7,CASSQGDYSYEQYF,TGTGCCAGCAGCCAAGGAGACTACTCCTACGAGCAGTACTTC
.,TRBV6-5,.,12,TRBJ1-1,CASTQGNTEAFF,TGTGCCAGCACCCAGGGCAACACTGAAGCTTTCTTT
TRBD1,TRBV5-1,.,16,TRBJ1-4,CASSSGQGQNREKLFF,TGCGCCAGCAGCTCGGGACAGGGACAAAATCGGGAAAAACTGTTTTTT
TRBD1,TRBV5-4,.,13,TRBJ1-2,CASSQTGYYGYTF,TGTGCCAGCAGCCAGACAGGGTACTATGGCTACACCTTC
.,TRBV7-2,.,13,TRBJ2-7,CASSPKRSWEQYF,TGTGCCAGCAGCCCCAAACGGTCTTGGGAGCAGTACTTC
.,TRBV6-5,few,14,TRBJ1-4,CASKDSKPNEKLFF,TGTGCCAGCAAGGACAGCAAGCCGAATGAAAAACTGTTTTTT
TRBD1,TRBV19,.,15,TRBJ2-3,CASSPPGQGTDTQYF,TGTGCCAGTAGTCCACCGGGACAGGGGACAGATACGCAGTATTTT
TRBD1,TRBV6-5,once,15,TRBJ1-2,CASSYLAGGTRGYTF,TGTGCCAGCAGTTACTTGGCAGGGGGGACGCGGGGCTACACCTTC
TRBD1,TRBV11-1,.,14,TRBJ1-1,CASSFYRGNTEAFF,TGTGCCAGCAGCTTCTACAGGGGGAACACTGAAGCTTTCTTT
.,TRBV13,once,15,TRBJ2-7,CASQVMGANSYEQYF,TGTGCCAGCCAAGTCATGGGGGCCAACTCCTACGAGCAGTACTTC
TRBD2,TRBV5-1,few,16,TRBJ2-1,CASSTSTSGAYNEQFF,TGCGCCAGCAGCACCTCGACTAGCGGGGCTTACAATGAGCAGTTCTTC
TRBD2,TRBV7-8,.,18,TRBJ2-3,CASSLARLAGPFTDTQYF,TGTGCCAGCAGCTTAGCCCGACTAGCGGGACCATTCACAGATACGCAGTATTTT
TRBD1,TRBV24-1,few,15,TRBJ2-2,CATGRTGSNTGELFF,TGTGCCACCGGTAGGACAGGATCGAACACCGGGGAGCTGTTTTTT
.,TRBV27,.,16,TRBJ1-6,CASSFQASSYNSPLHF,TGTGCCAGCAGTTTTCAGGCCTCCTCCTATAATTCACCCCTCCACTTT
.,TRBV30,.,12,TRBJ1-4,CAWRTVTEKLFF,TGTGCCTGGAGAACGGTCACTGAAAAACTGTTTTTT
.,TRBV7-9,.,15,TRBJ1-1,CASSLARLRNTEAFF,TGTGCCAGCAGCTTAGCGAGGTTAAGGAACACTGAAGCTTTCTTT